A selection of T cell receptor beta chains follows, all from one sample in a study of blood T cell repertoires in COVID-19. Here immunoSEQ multiplex PCR was the method, and the copy in TCRdb shows in-frame clones only, minus some. The data contain roughly 80,000 clones, around 80% of them singletons. The sample comprised peripheral blood. The source of these receptors is a human donor in a cohort sampled during active COVID-19. CDR3s include the opening cysteine and the closing phenylalanine or tryptophan. Fields, in order: CDR3 DNA, CDR3 protein, J gene, V gene, D gene. D genes are given only for firm matches.

CDR3 DNA: TGTGCCAGCAGCTTAAGGGGGCTTGGAAACACCATATATTTT
CDR3 protein: CASSLRGLGNTIYF
J gene: TRBJ1-3
V gene: TRBV7-9
D gene: TRBD1

CDR3 DNA: TGTGCCAGCAGCTTGATTGCGCGATCCTACAATGAGCAGTTCTTC
CDR3 protein: CASSLIARSYNEQFF
J gene: TRBJ2-1
V gene: TRBV7-6
D gene: NA

CDR3 DNA: TGTGCCAGCTCACCTCCGCCGGGACTAGCGGGATCGAACACAGATACGCAGTATTTT
CDR3 protein: CASSPPPGLAGSNTDTQYF
J gene: TRBJ2-3
V gene: TRBV18
D gene: TRBD2

CDR3 DNA: TGCGCCAGCAGAGACAGGACCCAAGAGACCCAGTACTTC
CDR3 protein: CASRDRTQETQYF
J gene: TRBJ2-5
V gene: TRBV5-1
D gene: NA

CDR3 DNA: TGTGCCAGTAGGAGTTCCGGGGAGCTGTTTTTT
CDR3 protein: CASRSSGELFF
J gene: TRBJ2-2
V gene: TRBV19
D gene: NA

CDR3 DNA: TGTGCCAGCAGCTCCACCGGGACAGGGGATTACGAGCAGTACTTC
CDR3 protein: CASSSTGTGDYEQYF
J gene: TRBJ2-7
V gene: TRBV11-2
D gene: TRBD1

CDR3 DNA: TGTGCCAGCAGTTTATGGGGAGGGGAGACCCAGTACTTC
CDR3 protein: CASSLWGGETQYF
J gene: TRBJ2-5
V gene: TRBV28
D gene: TRBD2

CDR3 DNA: TGCAGTGCTAGTGACAACAGGGTCAACTATGGCTACACCTTC
CDR3 protein: CSASDNRVNYGYTF
J gene: TRBJ1-2
V gene: TRBV20-1
D gene: NA

CDR3 DNA: TGTGCCAGCAGGCCCGGGGCGGGGAACACAGATACGCAGTATTTT
CDR3 protein: CASRPGAGNTDTQYF
J gene: TRBJ2-3
V gene: TRBV4-2
D gene: NA

CDR3 DNA: TGTGCCAGCAGCTCTATGCACAATGAGCAGTTCTTC
CDR3 protein: CASSSMHNEQFF
J gene: TRBJ2-1
V gene: TRBV6-5
D gene: NA

CDR3 DNA: TGTGCCAGCAGCTTAGCTCGGTACGATACGCAGTATTTT
CDR3 protein: CASSLARYDTQYF
J gene: TRBJ2-3
V gene: TRBV7-2
D gene: NA

CDR3 DNA: TGCAGCGTTGCCCCGGGACAGTGGGATGATACGCAGTATTTT
CDR3 protein: CSVAPGQWDDTQYF
J gene: TRBJ2-3
V gene: TRBV29-1
D gene: TRBD1

CDR3 DNA: TGTGCCAGCAGCCCCCCCGGGTCCGAGCAGTACTTC
CDR3 protein: CASSPPGSEQYF
J gene: TRBJ2-7
V gene: TRBV7-9
D gene: NA

CDR3 DNA: TGTGCCAGTAGTACGACAGGGAACACTGAAGCTTTCTTT
CDR3 protein: CASSTTGNTEAFF
J gene: TRBJ1-1
V gene: TRBV19
D gene: NA

CDR3 DNA: TGTGCCAGCATTCCCGGGACAGTGAACATGAACACTGAAGCTTTCTTT
CDR3 protein: CASIPGTVNMNTEAFF
J gene: TRBJ1-1
V gene: TRBV6-4
D gene: TRBD1